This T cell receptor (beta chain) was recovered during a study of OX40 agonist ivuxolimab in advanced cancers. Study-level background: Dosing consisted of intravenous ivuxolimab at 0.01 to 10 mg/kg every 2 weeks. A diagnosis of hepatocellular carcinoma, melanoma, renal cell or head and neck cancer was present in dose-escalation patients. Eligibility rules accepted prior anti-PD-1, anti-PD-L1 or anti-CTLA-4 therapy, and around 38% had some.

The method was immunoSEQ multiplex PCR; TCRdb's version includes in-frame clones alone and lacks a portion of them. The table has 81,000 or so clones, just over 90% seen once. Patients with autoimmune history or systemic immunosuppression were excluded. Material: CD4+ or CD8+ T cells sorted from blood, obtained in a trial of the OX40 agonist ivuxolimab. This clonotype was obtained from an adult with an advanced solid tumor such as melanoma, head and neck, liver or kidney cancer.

The CDR3 DNA reads TGTGCCAGCAGTCAAGGGCCGACTCTAAACTATGGCTACACCTTC. Amino acid sequence: CASSQGPTLNYGYTF. The chain is built from TRBV6-5 and TRBJ1-2; D call uncertain. The CDR3 totals 15 residues. The V gene lost 5 bases and the J gene lost 2 bases, with 15 bases spanning the gap. The germline gives CDR1 MNHEY, CDR2 SVGAGI.